This entry describes one T cell receptor beta chain. The repertoire was sequenced with immunoSEQ multiplex PCR; TCRdb's copy has only in-frame clones and lacks some. The sample includes around 87,000 clones, almost 80% seen only once; the top ten take approximately 15%. V lost 4 bases to trimming and J lost 4 bases, with 10 bases between them. This CDR3 contains 14 residues. CDR1 and CDR2 (germline): SNHLY, FYNNEI. This record belongs to a study of blood T cell repertoires in COVID-19. Sample: peripheral blood. The sequence derives from a human donor in a cohort sampled during active COVID-19. The V gene is TRBV2, the J gene TRBJ1-4, with a tentative D call TRBD1 (6 bases). DNA of the CDR3: TGTGCCAGCAGTGCGGGCAGGGGTAATGAAAAACTGTTTTTT. Amino acids: CASSAGRGNEKLFF.